This entry features one TCR beta chain sequence. Its antigen remains unidentified. Every TCR beta cDNA library bore unique molecular identifiers. MiXCR was run by TCRdb on the PCR reads, yielding one entry per CDR3 protein. The table lists hundreds of thousands of distinct CDR3 sequences, 30% to 45% of them singletons, with around 4.8% in the top ten. This sample was included in a study of post-analysis software for immune sequencing data. Study-wide findings and caveats: A handful of TRBV segments appeared more often in patients than in controls, and TRBV5-6, TRBV5-1 and TRBV20-1 were among these.

Trimming took 4 bases from V and 6 from J; bases not matched to a gene: 6. The CDR3 has 14 amino acids. The germline V gene has CDR1 MGHRA and CDR2 YSYEKL. This chain links TRBV4-1 with TRBJ1-2; 9 bases are shared with TRBD1. The TCR sequence derives from a girl aged 10 to 17 with multiple sclerosis. The specimen sequenced was blood. In DNA form, the CDR3 reads TGCGCCAGCAGCCTTTTCGGACAGGGGAATGGCTACACCTTC. This codes for CASSLFGQGNGYTF.